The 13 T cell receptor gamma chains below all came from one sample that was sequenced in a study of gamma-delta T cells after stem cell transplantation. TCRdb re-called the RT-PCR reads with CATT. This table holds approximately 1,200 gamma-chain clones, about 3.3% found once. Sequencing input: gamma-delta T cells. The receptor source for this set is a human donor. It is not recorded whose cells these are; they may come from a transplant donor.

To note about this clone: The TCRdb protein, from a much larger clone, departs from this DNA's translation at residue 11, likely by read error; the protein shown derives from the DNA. The CDR3 nucleotides are TGTGCCACCTGGGACGGGCAGGGTTATAAGGAACTCTTT. Translation: CATWDGQGYKELF. The chain links TRGV2 to TRGJ1 or TRGJ2. Germline CDR1 and CDR2: EGSNGY and YDSYNSKV. This CDR3 contains 13 residues.

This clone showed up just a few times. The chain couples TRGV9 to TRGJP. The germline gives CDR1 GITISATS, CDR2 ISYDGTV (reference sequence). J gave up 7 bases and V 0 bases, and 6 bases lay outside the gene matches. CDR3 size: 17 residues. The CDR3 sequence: CALWEVQPELGKKIKVF. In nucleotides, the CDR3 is TGTGCCTTGTGGGAGGTGCAACCCGAGTTGGGCAAAAAAATCAAGGTATTT.

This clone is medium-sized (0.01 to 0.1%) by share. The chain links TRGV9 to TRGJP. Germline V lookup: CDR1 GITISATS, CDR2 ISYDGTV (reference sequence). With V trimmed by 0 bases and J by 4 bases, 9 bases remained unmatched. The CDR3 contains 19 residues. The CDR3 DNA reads TGTGCCTTGTGGGAGGTGGGTACCTATCAAGAGTTGGGCAAAAAAATCAAGGTATTT. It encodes CALWEVGTYQELGKKIKVF.

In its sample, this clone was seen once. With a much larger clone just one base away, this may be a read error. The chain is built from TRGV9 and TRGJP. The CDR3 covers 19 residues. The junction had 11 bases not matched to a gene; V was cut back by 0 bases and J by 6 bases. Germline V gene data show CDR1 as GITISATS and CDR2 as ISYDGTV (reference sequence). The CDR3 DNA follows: TGTGCCTTGTGGGAGGTGCTTGGAAGTCCAGAGTTGGGCAAAAAAATCAAGGTATTT. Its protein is CALWEVLGSPELGKKIKVF.

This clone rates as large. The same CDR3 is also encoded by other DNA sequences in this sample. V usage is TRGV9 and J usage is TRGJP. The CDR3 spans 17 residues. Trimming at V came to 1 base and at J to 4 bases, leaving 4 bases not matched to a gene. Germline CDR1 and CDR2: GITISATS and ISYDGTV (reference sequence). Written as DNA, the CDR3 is TGTGCCTTGTGGGAGGTATCTCAAGAGTTGGGCAAAAAAATCAAGGTATTT. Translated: CALWEVSQELGKKIKVF.

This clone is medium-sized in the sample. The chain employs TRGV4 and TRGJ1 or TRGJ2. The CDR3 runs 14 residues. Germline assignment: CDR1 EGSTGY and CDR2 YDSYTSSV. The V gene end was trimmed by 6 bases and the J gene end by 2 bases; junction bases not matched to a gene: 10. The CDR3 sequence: CATWTWVDYYKKLF. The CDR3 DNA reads TGTGCCACCTGGACCTGGGTTGATTATTATAAGAAACTCTTT.

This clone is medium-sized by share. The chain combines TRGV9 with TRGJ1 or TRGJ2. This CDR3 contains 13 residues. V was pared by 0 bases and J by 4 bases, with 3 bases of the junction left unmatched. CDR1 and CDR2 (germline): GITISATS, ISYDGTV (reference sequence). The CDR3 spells CALWEVPYYKKLF. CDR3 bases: TGTGCCTTGTGGGAGGTGCCCTATTATAAGAAACTCTTT.

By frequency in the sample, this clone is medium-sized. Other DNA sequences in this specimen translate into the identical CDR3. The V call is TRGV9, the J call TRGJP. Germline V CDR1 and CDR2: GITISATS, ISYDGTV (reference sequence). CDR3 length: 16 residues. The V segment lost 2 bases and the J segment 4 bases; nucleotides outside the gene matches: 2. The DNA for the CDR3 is TGTGCCTTGTGGGAGGCACAAGAGTTGGGCAAAAAAATCAAGGTATTT. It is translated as CALWEAQELGKKIKVF.

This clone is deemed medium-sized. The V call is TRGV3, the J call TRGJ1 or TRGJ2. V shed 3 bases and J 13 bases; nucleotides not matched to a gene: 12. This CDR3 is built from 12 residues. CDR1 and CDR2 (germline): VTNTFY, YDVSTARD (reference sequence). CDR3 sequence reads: CATWDFGSSKLF. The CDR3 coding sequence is TGTGCCACCTGGGACTTCGGATCCAGCAAACTCTTT.

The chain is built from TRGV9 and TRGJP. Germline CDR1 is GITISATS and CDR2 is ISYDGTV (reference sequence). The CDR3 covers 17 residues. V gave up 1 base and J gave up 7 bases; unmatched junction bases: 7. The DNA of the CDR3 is TGTGCCTTGTGGGAGGTCGTTCTGGAGTTGGGCAAAAAAATCAAGGTATTT. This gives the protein CALWEVVLELGKKIKVF.

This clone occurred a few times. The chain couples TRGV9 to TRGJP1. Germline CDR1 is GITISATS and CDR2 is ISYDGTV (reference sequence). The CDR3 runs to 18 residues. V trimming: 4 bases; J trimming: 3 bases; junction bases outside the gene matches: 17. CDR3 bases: TGTGCCTTGTGGGATGAGGGGATGGGGGTTTCCACTGGTTGGTTCAAGATATTT. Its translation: CALWDEGMGVSTGWFKIF.

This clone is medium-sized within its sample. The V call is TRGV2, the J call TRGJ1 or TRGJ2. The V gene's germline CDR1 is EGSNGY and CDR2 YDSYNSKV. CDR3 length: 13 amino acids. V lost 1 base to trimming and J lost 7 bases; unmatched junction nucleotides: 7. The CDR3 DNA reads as TGTGCCACCTGGGACGGAGTTGGGTATAAGAAACTCTTT. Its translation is CATWDGVGYKKLF.

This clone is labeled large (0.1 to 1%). The DNA for the CDR3 is TGTGCCACCTGGGAATCGGGCGTTTATAAGAAACTCTTT. Translated: CATWESGVYKKLF. This chain connects TRGV2 to TRGJ1 or TRGJ2. In germline, CDR1 is EGSNGY, CDR2 YDSYNSKV. Unmatched junction bases numbered 9, after V lost 4 bases and J lost 6 bases. The CDR3 extends over 13 amino acids.